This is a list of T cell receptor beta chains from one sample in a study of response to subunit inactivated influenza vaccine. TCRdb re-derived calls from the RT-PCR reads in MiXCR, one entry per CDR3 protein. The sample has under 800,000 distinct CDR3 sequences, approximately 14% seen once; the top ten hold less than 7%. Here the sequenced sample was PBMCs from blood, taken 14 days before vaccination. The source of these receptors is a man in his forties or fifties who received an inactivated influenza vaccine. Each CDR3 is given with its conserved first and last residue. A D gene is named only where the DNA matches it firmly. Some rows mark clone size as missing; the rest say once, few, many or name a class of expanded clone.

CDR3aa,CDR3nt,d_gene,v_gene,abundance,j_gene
CASSYGGATYNEQFF,TGTGCCAGCAGCTACGGGGGGGCTACCTACAATGAGCAGTTCTTC,TRBD2,TRBV7-2,few,TRBJ2-1
CASSPGTSGTSYYEQYF,TGTGCCAGCAGTCCCGGGACTAGCGGGACCAGCTACTACGAGCAGTACTTC,TRBD2,TRBV3-1,many,TRBJ2-7
CASSLPRTVTSPNEQFF,TGTGCCAGCAGCTTACCGAGGACTGTCACTTCCCCCAATGAGCAGTTCTTC,NA,TRBV7-9,NA,TRBJ2-1
CASSQDAGFVYGYTF,TGTGCCAGCAGCCAAGACGCAGGGTTTGTCTATGGCTACACCTTC,NA,TRBV4-2,NA,TRBJ1-2
CSATGDSDSYNEQFF,TGCAGTGCCACAGGGGACAGCGACTCCTACAATGAGCAGTTCTTC,TRBD1,TRBV20-1,few,TRBJ2-1
CAWSVLGASQETQYF,TGTGCCTGGAGTGTACTTGGGGCTAGCCAAGAGACCCAGTACTTC,NA,TRBV30,NA,TRBJ2-5
CASSPLSGRRGTGELFF,TGTGCCAGCTCACCACTATCAGGGCGGAGGGGCACCGGGGAGCTGTTTTTT,NA,TRBV18,many,TRBJ2-2
CASSQGLLGQPQHF,TGTGCCAGCAGTCAGGGCCTTCTGGGGCAGCCCCAGCATTTT,NA,TRBV6-1,NA,TRBJ1-5
CASSQAQGVFEQYF,TGTGCCAGCAGCCAAGCCCAGGGGGTTTTCGAGCAGTACTTC,TRBD1,TRBV3-1,once,TRBJ2-7
CASKLGGDTEAFF,TGTGCCAGCAAGTTGGGGGGGGATACTGAAGCTTTCTTT,NA,TRBV7-9,few,TRBJ1-1
CAISESTQSGETQYF,TGTGCCATCAGTGAGTCAACCCAGTCTGGGGAGACCCAGTACTTC,NA,TRBV10-3,few,TRBJ2-5
CATSRGDYSNTGELFF,TGTGCCACCAGCAGAGGAGACTATTCGAACACCGGGGAGCTGTTTTTT,NA,TRBV15,few,TRBJ2-2
CSAKFFRRRKNTGELFF,TGCAGTGCCAAGTTCTTCAGGAGAAGAAAGAACACCGGGGAGCTGTTTTTT,NA,TRBV20-1,NA,TRBJ2-2
CASSQEIASTDTQYF,TGTGCCAGCAGCCAAGAGATAGCTAGCACAGATACGCAGTATTTT,NA,TRBV4-2,few,TRBJ2-3
CASSFASNTEAFF,TGTGCCAGCAGTTTTGCCTCGAACACTGAAGCTTTCTTT,NA,TRBV7-2,many,TRBJ1-1
CASSLFPTSGRSSYNEQFF,TGCGCCAGCAGCTTGTTCCCGACTAGCGGCAGAAGCTCCTACAATGAGCAGTTCTTC,TRBD2,TRBV5-1,NA,TRBJ2-1
CASSHGQGVGEQFF,TGCGCCAGCAGCCACGGACAGGGGGTCGGTGAGCAGTTCTTC,TRBD1,TRBV4-1,NA,TRBJ2-1
CASSTGRVSYEQYF,TGTGCCAGCAGTACCGGGAGGGTTTCCTACGAGCAGTACTTC,TRBD2,TRBV12-3/TRBV12-4,many,TRBJ2-7
CAISESGQSSYNEQFF,TGTGCCATCAGTGAGTCGGGTCAGAGCTCCTACAATGAGCAGTTCTTC,NA,TRBV10-3,NA,TRBJ2-1
CASSEDGYPPGTQYF,TGTGCCAGCAGTGAAGACGGTTACCCGCCGGGTACGCAGTATTTT,NA,TRBV6-1,few,TRBJ2-3
CSVEPTWEETQYF,TGCAGCGTTGAACCGACATGGGAAGAGACCCAGTACTTC,NA,TRBV29-1,NA,TRBJ2-5
CASSNLRQGSYEQYF,TGTGCCAGCAGCAATTTGAGACAGGGCAGCTACGAGCAGTACTTC,TRBD1,TRBV7-2,NA,TRBJ2-7
CASSSSIGSETQYF,TGCGCCAGCAGCTCCTCCATCGGAAGCGAGACCCAGTACTTC,NA,TRBV5-1,NA,TRBJ2-5
CSARSSSGRANNEQFF,TGCAGTGCTAGATCCTCTAGCGGGAGGGCTAACAATGAGCAGTTCTTC,TRBD2,TRBV20-1,NA,TRBJ2-1
CASSYKASGGTDTQYF,TGTGCCAGCAGTTATAAGGCTAGCGGGGGCACAGATACGCAGTATTTT,TRBD2,TRBV6-2/TRBV6-3,NA,TRBJ2-3
CASSQVAGGNQPQHF,TGCGCCAGCAGCCAAGTGGCAGGGGGAAATCAGCCCCAGCATTTT,TRBD1,TRBV4-3,NA,TRBJ1-5
CATNQHFPYNEQFF,TGTGCCACCAATCAACACTTCCCATACAATGAGCAGTTCTTC,NA,TRBV24-1,NA,TRBJ2-1
CASRRQGDFNQPQHF,TGTGCCAGCAGACGACAGGGGGACTTTAATCAGCCCCAGCATTTT,TRBD1,TRBV12-3/TRBV12-4,few,TRBJ1-5
CSARSRGWSYNEQFF,TGCAGTGCTAGATCCCGTGGTTGGTCCTACAATGAGCAGTTCTTC,NA,TRBV20-1,many,TRBJ2-1
CASRELAGVLNEQFF,TGTGCCAGCAGAGAACTAGCGGGGGTGCTCAATGAGCAGTTCTTC,TRBD2,TRBV12-3/TRBV12-4,NA,TRBJ2-1
CASQFGTQETQYF,TGTGCCTCCCAGTTCGGGACACAAGAGACCCAGTACTTC,NA,TRBV19,once,TRBJ2-5
CASSTSESSYNEQFF,TGCGCCAGCAGCACTAGCGAAAGCTCCTACAATGAGCAGTTCTTC,TRBD2,TRBV5-1,few,TRBJ2-1
CASILNSGGGYTF,TGTGCCAGCATCCTAAATTCGGGGGGGGGCTACACCTTC,NA,TRBV6-6,few,TRBJ1-2
CATSRDRLDTQYF,TGTGCCACCAGCAGAGACCGATTAGATACGCAGTATTTT,NA,TRBV15,few,TRBJ2-3
CASRTGQGRYNEQFF,TGTGCCAGCAGGACCGGACAGGGTCGGTACAATGAGCAGTTCTTC,TRBD1,TRBV7-2,few,TRBJ2-1
CSARDQLGSNEQFF,TGCAGTGCTAGAGATCAGTTGGGCAGCAATGAGCAGTTCTTC,NA,TRBV20-1,few,TRBJ2-1